Shown below are 24 T cell receptor beta chains from a single sample sequenced in a study of T cells expressing NK-cell markers. Using the 5' RACE reads, TCRdb records one entry per CDR3 protein without DNA. The sample holds roughly 390,000 distinct CDR3 sequences. Sequenced sample: blood T cells: a sorted CD56 or NKG2C T cell subset, CD4+ or CD8+ T cells, or bulk PBMC T cells (not recorded which). These receptors all stem from a woman aged 45 to 65 in good health.

The gene calls are TRBV20-1 and TRBJ2-1; without DNA, the TCRdb call of TRBD1 cannot be checked. Per the germline V gene, CDR1 is DFQATT and CDR2 is SNEGSKA (reference sequence). There are 14 residues in the CDR3. CDR3 sequence reads: CSARDKSGLNEQFF.

The chain couples TRBV24-1 to TRBJ2-2. The CDR3 is 14 amino acids. CDR1 is KGHDR and CDR2 is SFDVKD in the germline V gene. CDR3: CATSVTVGTGELFF.

The CDR3 spells CASRGQGLTGELFF. This chain joins TRBV27 and TRBJ2-2; TCRdb selects TRBD1, and the lack of DNA leaves this call unchecked. This CDR3 region has 14 residues. In germline, CDR1 is MNHEY, CDR2 SMNVEV (reference sequence).

The rearrangement links TRBV30 to TRBJ2-3; TCRdb selects TRBD2, and the lack of DNA leaves this call unchecked. Germline CDR1 reads GTSNPN; CDR2 reads SVGIG (reference sequence). The CDR3 covers 12 residues. This CDR3 reads CAWSVRGGLQYF. Using reference TRBV30 and TRBJ2-3 for the parts outside the CDR3, the full variable domain is SQTIHQWPATLVQPVGSPLSLECTVEGTSNPNLYWYRQAAGRGLQLLFYSVGIGQISSEVPQNLSASRPQDRQFILSSKKLLLSDSGFYLCAWSVRGGLQYFGPGTRLTVL.

CDR3 sequence reads: CASSFTGGQYNEQFF. The V call is TRBV11-2, the J call TRBJ2-1; with no DNA, the TCRdb D assignment of TRBD1 cannot be verified. CDR1 is SGHAT and CDR2 is FQNNGV in the germline V gene. This CDR3 has 15 residues.

V usage is TRBV10-3 and J usage is TRBJ2-7; TCRdb returns TRBD2, unconfirmable since there is no DNA. From germline, CDR1 is ENHRY and CDR2 SYGVKD. The CDR3 extends over 15 amino acids. The CDR3 reads CAISNGRLLPYEQYF.

This chain joins TRBV7-9 and TRBJ1-3. The CDR3 spans 14 residues. Looked up from germline, CDR1 is SEHNR and CDR2 is FQNEAQ (reference sequence). The CDR3 sequence: CASSLREAGKTIYF.

This chain joins TRBV30 and TRBJ1-1. CDR1 is GTSNPN and CDR2 is SVGIG in the germline V gene (reference sequence). The CDR3 extends over 13 amino acids. The CDR3: CAWKRAVNTEAFF. The whole variable domain, filled in from reference TRBV30 and TRBJ1-1, reads SQTIHQWPATLVQPVGSPLSLECTVEGTSNPNLYWYRQAAGRGLQLLFYSVGIGQISSEVPQNLSASRPQDRQFILSSKKLLLSDSGFYLCAWKRAVNTEAFFGQGTRLTVV.

V gene TRBV5-1 combines with J gene TRBJ2-7; TCRdb's D call, TRBD1, is unchecked because there is no DNA. CDR3 length equals 15 residues. Germline V gene sequence: CDR1 SGHRS, CDR2 YFSETQ. CDR3 protein: CASSLTGTDRREQYF.

The chain recombines TRBV20-1 with TRBJ2-5; the D gene TCRdb calls, TRBD1, cannot be checked with no DNA. CDR1 is DFQATT, CDR2 SNEGSKA, per germline (reference sequence). This CDR3 is 14 amino acids long. CDR3 sequence reads: CSAFGQSAGETQYF.

The gene calls are TRBV5-1 and TRBJ1-1; lacking DNA, the TRBD1 call made by TCRdb goes unchecked. This CDR3 has 17 amino acids. Germline loops: CDR1 SGHRS, CDR2 YFSETQ. The CDR3 spells CASTDSGTGGQVTEAFF.

The V gene is TRBV6-5, the J gene TRBJ2-1; TCRdb gives TRBD2 as the D gene, but with no DNA this cannot be confirmed. There are 16 residues in the CDR3. Germline values: CDR1 MNHEY, CDR2 SVGAGI. The CDR3: CASSYLTSGRVNEQFF.

The chain combines TRBV5-5 with TRBJ2-1. The CDR3 covers 14 residues. The germline V gene has CDR1 SGHKS and CDR2 YYEKEE (reference sequence). The CDR3 here is CASSLRQTDNEQFF.

The chain joins TRBV5-1 to TRBJ2-2. The CDR3 runs 13 residues. Germline CDR1 SGHRS, CDR2 YFSETQ. CDR3 in amino acids: CASRSGGTGELFF.

The chain couples TRBV27 to TRBJ2-7; TCRdb's D gene call, TRBD2, goes unchecked for lack of DNA. The CDR3 sequence is 16 residues long. CDR1 is MNHEY, CDR2 SMNVEV, per germline (reference sequence). The CDR3 region is CASSASLAGEGYEQYF.

The chain employs TRBV27 and TRBJ1-1; TCRdb indicates TRBD1, and absent DNA this call remains unverified. CDR1 is MNHEY and CDR2 is SMNVEV in the germline V gene (reference sequence). This CDR3 is 14 amino acids long. This CDR3 reads CASSFALQGTEAFF.

This chain joins TRBV5-1 and TRBJ2-1; TCRdb proposes TRBD2, but this gene call is untestable without DNA. The CDR3 covers 16 residues. Per germline, CDR1 SGHRS and CDR2 YFSETQ. CDR3 protein: CASSWNLAEPKYEQFF.

The chain employs TRBV5-1 and TRBJ2-5; TCRdb's D call, TRBD2, is unchecked because there is no DNA. The CDR3 is 15 residues long. Germline CDR1 and CDR2: SGHRS and YFSETQ. The CDR3 is CASSFQGPPAETQYF.

The V and J genes are TRBV12-5 and TRBJ2-3; TCRdb's D gene call, TRBD2, goes unchecked for lack of DNA. The germline CDR1 and CDR2 sequences are LGHNT and FRNRAP. This CDR3 is 14 amino acids long. The CDR3 loop reads CASRLAGVADTQYF.

This chain links TRBV5-6 with TRBJ2-1; as DNA is missing, the TRBD1 call by TCRdb cannot be tested. Germline CDR1 reads SGHDT; CDR2 reads YYEEEE. The CDR3 has 14 residues. The CDR3 loop reads CASSPSGDSHEQFF.

CDR3 protein: CASSYTRDRAAFF. The V and J genes are TRBV13 and TRBJ1-1; TCRdb indicates TRBD1, and absent DNA this call remains unverified. Germline V CDR1 and CDR2: PRHDT, FYEKMQ (reference sequence). The CDR3 has 13 residues.

The genes are TRBV27 and TRBJ1-5. Germline V lookup: CDR1 MNHEY, CDR2 SMNVEV (reference sequence). CDR3 length equals 14 residues. CDR3 amino acids: CASRVGGSNQPQHF.

This chain joins TRBV29-1 and TRBJ2-3; absent DNA, TCRdb's TRBD1 call cannot be checked. This CDR3 region has 12 residues. Germline V gene sequence: CDR1 SQVTM, CDR2 ANQGSEA. The CDR3 sequence: CSGTEPPDTQYF.

The J gene is TRBJ2-2, the V gene TRBV7-2; the D call from TCRdb, TRBD2, cannot be confirmed without DNA. This CDR3 is 18 amino acids long. Germline lookup yields CDR1 SGHTA and CDR2 FQGNSA. The CDR3 loop is CASSLRLAGVMGTGELFF.